The source of this T cell receptor beta chain is a study of beta chain features in type 1 diabetes. Trimming took 2 bases from V and 5 from J, leaving 6 bases between them. CDR3 length: 13 residues. In germline, CDR1 is SEHNR, CDR2 FQNEAQ (reference sequence). The entirety of the isolated RNA underwent reverse transcription, so expressed TCRB transcripts were sequenced. The table came from immunoSEQ multiplex PCR; TCRdb's copy has only in-frame clones and leaves some out. This sample carries around 310,000 clones, about 11% of them seen once, and the ten largest clones take just over 0.015%. This chain joins TRBV7-9 and TRBJ2-2; D is uncertain. The sample consisted of naive CD4+ T cells from blood. This TCR derives from a woman aged 25 to 39 in good health. The CDR3 region has the DNA TGTGCCAGCAGCTTACCCCAAACCGGGGAGCTGTTTTTT. As protein: CASSLPQTGELFF.